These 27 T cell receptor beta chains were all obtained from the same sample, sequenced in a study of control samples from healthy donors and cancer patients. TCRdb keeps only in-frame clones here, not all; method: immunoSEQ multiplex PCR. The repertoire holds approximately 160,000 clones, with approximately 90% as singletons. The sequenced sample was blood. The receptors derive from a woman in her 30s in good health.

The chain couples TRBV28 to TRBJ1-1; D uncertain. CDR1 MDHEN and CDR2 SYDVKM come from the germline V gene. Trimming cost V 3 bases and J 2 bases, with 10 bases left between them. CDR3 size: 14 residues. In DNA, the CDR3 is TGTGCCAGCAGTTTGATCGGGTTAAACACTGAAGCTTTCTTT. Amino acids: CASSLIGLNTEAFF.

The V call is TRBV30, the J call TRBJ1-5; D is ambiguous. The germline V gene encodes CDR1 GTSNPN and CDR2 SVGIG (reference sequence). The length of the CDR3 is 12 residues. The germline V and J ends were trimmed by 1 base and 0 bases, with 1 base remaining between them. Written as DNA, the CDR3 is TGTGCCTGGAGTGGTAGCAATCAGCCCCAGCATTTT. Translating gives CAWSGSNQPQHF.

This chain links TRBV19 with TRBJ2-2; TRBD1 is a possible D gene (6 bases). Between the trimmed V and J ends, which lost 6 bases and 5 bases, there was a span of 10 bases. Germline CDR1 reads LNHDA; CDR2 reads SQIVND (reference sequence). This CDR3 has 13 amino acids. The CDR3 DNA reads TGTGCCAGTAGCGTACAGGGAACCGGGGAGCTGTTTTTT. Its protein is CASSVQGTGELFF.

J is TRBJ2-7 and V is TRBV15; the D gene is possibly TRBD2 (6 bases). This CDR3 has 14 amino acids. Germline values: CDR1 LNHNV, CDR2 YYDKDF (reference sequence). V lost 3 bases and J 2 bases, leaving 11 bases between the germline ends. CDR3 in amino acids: CATSRDPGAYEQYF. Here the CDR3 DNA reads TGTGCCACCAGCAGGGACCCGGGGGCCTACGAGCAGTACTTC.

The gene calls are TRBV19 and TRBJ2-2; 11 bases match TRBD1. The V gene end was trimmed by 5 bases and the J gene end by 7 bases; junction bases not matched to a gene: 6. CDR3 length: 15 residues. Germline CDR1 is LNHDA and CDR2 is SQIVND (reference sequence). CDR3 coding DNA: TGTGCCAGTAGTCCGTCGGACAGGGGGCACGGGGAGCTGTTTTTT. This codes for CASSPSDRGHGELFF.

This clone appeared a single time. Here the CDR3 DNA reads TGTGCCAGTAGTATCAGTCCGGGACAGGGGGCTCGTGAGCAGTACTTC. As protein: CASSISPGQGAREQYF. The V call is TRBV19, the J call TRBJ2-7; 12 nucleotides agree with TRBD1. CDR1 LNHDA and CDR2 SQIVND come from the germline V gene (reference sequence). The CDR3 totals 16 residues. V trimming: 3 bases; J trimming: 7 bases; junction bases outside the gene matches: 10.

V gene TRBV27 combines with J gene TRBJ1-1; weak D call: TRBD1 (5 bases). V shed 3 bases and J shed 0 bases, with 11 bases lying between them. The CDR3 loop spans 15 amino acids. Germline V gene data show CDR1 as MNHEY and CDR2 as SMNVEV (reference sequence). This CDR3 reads CASSFSGLMNTEAFF. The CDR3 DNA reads TGTGCCAGCAGTTTTTCAGGGCTAATGAACACTGAAGCTTTCTTT.

CDR3 sequence reads: CSVQQEMDYEQYF. The CDR3 DNA reads as TGCAGCGTCCAACAGGAAATGGACTACGAGCAGTACTTC. The rearrangement links TRBV29-1 to TRBJ2-7; possibly TRBD1 for D (5 bases). Deletions cut 6 bases from V and 3 bases from J, with 15 bases between. The length of the CDR3 is 13 residues. Germline assignment: CDR1 SQVTM and CDR2 ANQGSEA.

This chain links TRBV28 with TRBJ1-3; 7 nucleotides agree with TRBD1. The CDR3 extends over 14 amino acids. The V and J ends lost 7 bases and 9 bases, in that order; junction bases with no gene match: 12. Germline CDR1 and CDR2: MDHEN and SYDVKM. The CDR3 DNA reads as TGTGCCAGCACCTCCTTCTTCGACAGGGTCACCATATATTTT. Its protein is CASTSFFDRVTIYF.

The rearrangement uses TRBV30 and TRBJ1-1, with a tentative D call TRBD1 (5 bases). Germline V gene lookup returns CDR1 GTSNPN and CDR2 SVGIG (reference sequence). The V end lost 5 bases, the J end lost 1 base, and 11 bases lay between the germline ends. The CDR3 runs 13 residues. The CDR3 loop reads CAWVPGANTEAFF. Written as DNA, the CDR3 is TGTGCCTGGGTGCCTGGGGCGAACACTGAAGCTTTCTTT. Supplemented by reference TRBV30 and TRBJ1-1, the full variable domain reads SQTIHQWPATLVQPVGSPLSLECTVEGTSNPNLYWYRQAAGRGLQLLFYSVGIGQISSEVPQNLSASRPQDRQFILSSKKLLLSDSGFYLCAWVPGANTEAFFGQGTRLTVV.

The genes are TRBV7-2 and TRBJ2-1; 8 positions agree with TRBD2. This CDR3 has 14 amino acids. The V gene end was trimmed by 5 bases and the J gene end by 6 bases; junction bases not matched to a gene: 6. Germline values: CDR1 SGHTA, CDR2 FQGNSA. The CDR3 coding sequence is TGTGCCAGCAGCCCCCTAAGCGGGAGCAATGAGCAGTTCTTC. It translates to CASSPLSGSNEQFF.

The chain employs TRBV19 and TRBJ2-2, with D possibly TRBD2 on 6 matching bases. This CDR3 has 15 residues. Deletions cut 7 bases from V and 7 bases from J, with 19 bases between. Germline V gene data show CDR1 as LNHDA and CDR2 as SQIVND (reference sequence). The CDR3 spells CASTYEEGMYGELFF. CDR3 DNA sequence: TGTGCCAGTACCTACGAGGAGGGGATGTACGGGGAGCTGTTTTTT.

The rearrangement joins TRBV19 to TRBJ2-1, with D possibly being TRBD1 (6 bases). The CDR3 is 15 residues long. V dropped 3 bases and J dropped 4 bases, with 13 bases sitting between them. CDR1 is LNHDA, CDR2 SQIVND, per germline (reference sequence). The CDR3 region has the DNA TGTGCCAGTAGTATTGGCCTCCAGGGGTACAATGAGCAGTTCTTC. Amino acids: CASSIGLQGYNEQFF.

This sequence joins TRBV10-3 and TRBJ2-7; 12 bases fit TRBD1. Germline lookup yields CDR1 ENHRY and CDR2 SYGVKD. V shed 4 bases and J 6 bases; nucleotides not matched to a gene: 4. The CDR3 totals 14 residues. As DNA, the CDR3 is TGTGCCATCAGTGTCGGGACAGGGGGCGCCGAGCAGTACTTC. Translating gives CAISVGTGGAEQYF.

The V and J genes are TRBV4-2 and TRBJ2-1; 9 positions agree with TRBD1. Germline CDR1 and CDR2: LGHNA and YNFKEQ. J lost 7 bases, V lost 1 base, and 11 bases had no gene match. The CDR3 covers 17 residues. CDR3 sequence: CASSQANGQGMLNEQFF. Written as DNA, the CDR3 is TGTGCCAGCAGCCAAGCTAACGGACAGGGGATGTTGAATGAGCAGTTCTTC.

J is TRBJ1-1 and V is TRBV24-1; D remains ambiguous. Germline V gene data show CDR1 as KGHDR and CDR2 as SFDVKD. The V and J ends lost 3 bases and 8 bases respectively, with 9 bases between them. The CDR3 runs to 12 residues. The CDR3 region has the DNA TGTGCCACCAGTGATGAAAAGGGAGAAGCTTTCTTT. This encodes CATSDEKGEAFF.

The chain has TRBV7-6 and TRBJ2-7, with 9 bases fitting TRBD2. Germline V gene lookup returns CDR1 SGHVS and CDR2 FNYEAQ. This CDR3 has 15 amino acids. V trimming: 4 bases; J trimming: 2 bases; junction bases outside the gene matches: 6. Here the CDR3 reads CASSSRLADAYEQYF. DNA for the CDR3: TGTGCCAGCAGCTCCCGACTAGCGGATGCCTACGAGCAGTACTTC.

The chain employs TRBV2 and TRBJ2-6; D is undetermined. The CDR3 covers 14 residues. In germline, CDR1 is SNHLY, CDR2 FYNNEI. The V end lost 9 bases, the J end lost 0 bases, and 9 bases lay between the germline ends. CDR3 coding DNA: TGTGCCAGAGGTGACACCTCTGGGGCCAACGTCCTGACTTTC. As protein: CARGDTSGANVLTF.

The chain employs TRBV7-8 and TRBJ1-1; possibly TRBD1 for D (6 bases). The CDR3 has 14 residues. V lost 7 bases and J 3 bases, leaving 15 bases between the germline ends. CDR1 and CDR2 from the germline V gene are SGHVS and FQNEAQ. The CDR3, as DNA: TGTGCCAGCACCCCCGGGGGGCGCGACACTGAAGCTTTCTTT. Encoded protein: CASTPGGRDTEAFF.

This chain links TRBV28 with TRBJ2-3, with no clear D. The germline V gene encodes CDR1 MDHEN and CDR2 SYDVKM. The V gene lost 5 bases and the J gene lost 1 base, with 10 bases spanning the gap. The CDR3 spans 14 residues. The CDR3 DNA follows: TGTGCCAGCAGTACCGGTGGCGGCACAGATACGCAGTATTTT. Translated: CASSTGGGTDTQYF.

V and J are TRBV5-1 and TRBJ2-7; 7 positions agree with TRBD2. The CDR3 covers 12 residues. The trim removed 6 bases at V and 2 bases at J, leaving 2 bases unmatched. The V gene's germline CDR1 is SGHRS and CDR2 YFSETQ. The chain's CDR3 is CASTGGTYEQYF. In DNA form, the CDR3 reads TGCGCCAGCACGGGGGGAACCTACGAGCAGTACTTC. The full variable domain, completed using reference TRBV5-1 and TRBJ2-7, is KAGVTQTPRYLIKTRGQQVTLSCSPISGHRSVSWYQQTPGQGLQFLFEYFSETQRNKGNFPGRFSGRQFSNSRSEMNVSTLELGDSALYLCASTGGTYEQYFGPGTRLTVT.

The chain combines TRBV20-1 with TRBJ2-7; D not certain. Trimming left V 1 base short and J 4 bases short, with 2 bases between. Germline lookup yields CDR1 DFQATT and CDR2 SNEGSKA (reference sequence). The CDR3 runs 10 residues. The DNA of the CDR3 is TGCAGTGCTAGAGCGTACGAGCAGTACTTC. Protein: CSARAYEQYF.

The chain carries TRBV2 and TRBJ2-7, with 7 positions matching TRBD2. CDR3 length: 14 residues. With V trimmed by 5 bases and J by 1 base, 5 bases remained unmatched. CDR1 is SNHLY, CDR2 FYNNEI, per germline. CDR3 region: CASSRLARSYEQYF. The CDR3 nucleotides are TGTGCCAGCAGTAGACTAGCTCGGTCCTACGAGCAGTACTTC.

For the CDR3, the DNA is TGCAGCGTCATATCCCCCGCAGATACGCAGTATTTT. Its protein is CSVISPADTQYF. The chain carries TRBV29-1 and TRBJ2-3; D is unresolved. With 6 bases removed from V and 4 bases from J, the gap between germline ends came to 11 bases. The germline V gene has CDR1 SQVTM and CDR2 ANQGSEA. The CDR3 has 12 residues.

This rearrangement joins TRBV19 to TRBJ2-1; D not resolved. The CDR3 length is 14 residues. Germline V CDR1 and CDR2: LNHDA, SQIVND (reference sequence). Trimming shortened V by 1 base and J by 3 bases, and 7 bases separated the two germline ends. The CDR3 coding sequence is TGTGCCAGTAGTATAGGTCCAAGCTACAATGAGCAGTTCTTC. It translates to CASSIGPSYNEQFF.

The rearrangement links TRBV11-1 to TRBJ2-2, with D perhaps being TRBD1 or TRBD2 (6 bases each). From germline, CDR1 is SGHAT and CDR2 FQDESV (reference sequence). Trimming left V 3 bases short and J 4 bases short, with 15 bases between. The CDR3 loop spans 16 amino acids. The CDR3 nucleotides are TGTGCCAGCAGCTTCTCCAGGGGAGGATTCACCGGGGAGCTGTTTTTT. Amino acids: CASSFSRGGFTGELFF.

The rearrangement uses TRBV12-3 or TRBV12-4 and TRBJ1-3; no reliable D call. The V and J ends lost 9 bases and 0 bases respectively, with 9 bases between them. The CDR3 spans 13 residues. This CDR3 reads CASQSGSGNTIYF. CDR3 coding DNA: TGTGCCAGTCAATCAGGCTCTGGAAACACCATATATTTT.